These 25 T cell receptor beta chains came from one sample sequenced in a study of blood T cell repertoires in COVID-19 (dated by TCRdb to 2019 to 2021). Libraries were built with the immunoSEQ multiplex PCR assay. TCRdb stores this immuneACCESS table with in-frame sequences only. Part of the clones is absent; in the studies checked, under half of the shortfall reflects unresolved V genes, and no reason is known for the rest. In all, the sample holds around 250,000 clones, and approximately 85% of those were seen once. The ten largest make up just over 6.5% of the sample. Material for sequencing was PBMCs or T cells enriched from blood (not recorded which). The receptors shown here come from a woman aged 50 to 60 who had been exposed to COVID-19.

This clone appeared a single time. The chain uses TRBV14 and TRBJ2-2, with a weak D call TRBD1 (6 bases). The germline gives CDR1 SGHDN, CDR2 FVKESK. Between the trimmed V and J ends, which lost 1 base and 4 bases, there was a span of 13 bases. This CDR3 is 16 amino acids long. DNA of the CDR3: TGTGCCAGCAGCCAAGCGACGAACAGGGCCACCGGGGAGCTGTTTTTT. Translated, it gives CASSQATNRATGELFF.

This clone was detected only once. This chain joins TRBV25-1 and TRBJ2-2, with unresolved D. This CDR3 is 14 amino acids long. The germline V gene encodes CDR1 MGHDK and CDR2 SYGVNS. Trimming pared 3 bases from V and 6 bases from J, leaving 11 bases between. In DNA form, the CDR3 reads TGTGCCAGCAGTGAGGGCTCCTGGTCCGGGGAGCTGTTTTTT. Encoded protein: CASSEGSWSGELFF.

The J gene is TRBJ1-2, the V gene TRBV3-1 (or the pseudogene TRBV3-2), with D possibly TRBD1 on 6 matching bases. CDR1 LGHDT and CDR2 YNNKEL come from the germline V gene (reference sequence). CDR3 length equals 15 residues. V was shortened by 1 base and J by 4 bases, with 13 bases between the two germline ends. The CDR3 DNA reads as TGTGCCAGCAGCCAAGTCGCGGGGGCAGGCTATGGCTACACCTTC. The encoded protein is CASSQVAGAGYGYTF.

CDR3 nucleotide sequence: TGCGCCAGCAGCCCTAGCCTTACTGGGGCCAACGTCCTGACTTTC. Residues: CASSPSLTGANVLTF. This chain connects TRBV10-1 to TRBJ2-6, with D tentatively TRBD2 (5 bases). Germline V lookup: CDR1 WNHNN, CDR2 SYGVQD (reference sequence). With 6 bases removed from V and 2 bases from J, the gap between germline ends came to 11 bases. CDR3 length: 15 residues.

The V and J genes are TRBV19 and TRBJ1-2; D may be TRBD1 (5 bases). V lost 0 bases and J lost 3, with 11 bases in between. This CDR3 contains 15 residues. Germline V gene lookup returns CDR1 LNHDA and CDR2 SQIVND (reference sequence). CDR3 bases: TGTGCCAGTAGTATAGATGGTATAGGGGACTATGGCTACACCTTC. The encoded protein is CASSIDGIGDYGYTF.

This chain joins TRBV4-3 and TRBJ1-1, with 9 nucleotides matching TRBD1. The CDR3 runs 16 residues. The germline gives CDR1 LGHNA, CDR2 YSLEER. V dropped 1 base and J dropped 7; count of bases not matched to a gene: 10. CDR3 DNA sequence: TGCGCCAGCAGCCAAGCCGGTAGGGGACAGGGTATTGAAGCTTTCTTT. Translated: CASSQAGRGQGIEAFF.

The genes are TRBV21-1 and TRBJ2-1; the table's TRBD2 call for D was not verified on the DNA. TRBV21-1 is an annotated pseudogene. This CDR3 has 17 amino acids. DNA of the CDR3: TGTGCCAGCAGCAAAGTGGCGGGACTAGCGGGGGACAATGAGCAGTTCTTC. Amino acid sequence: CASSKVAGLAGDNEQFF.

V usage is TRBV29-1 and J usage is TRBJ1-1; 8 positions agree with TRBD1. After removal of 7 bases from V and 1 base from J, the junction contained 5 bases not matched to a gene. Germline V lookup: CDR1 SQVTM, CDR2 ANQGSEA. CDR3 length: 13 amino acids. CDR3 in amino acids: CSAGQGSNTEAFF. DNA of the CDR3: TGCAGCGCTGGACAGGGTTCGAACACTGAAGCTTTCTTT.

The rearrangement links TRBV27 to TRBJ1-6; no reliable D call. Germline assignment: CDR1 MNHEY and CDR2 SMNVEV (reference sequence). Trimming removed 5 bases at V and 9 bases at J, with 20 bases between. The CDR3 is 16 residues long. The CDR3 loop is CASSPRTASGLSPLHF. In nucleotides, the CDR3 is TGTGCCAGCAGTCCCCGGACTGCCAGTGGACTTTCACCCCTCCACTTT.

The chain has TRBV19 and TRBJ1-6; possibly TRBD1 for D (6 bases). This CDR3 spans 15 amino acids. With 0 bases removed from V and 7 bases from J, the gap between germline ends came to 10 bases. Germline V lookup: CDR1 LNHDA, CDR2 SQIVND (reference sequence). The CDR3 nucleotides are TGTGCCAGTAGTATAGAGCCAGGGACAAATTCACCCCTCCACTTT. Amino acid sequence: CASSIEPGTNSPLHF.

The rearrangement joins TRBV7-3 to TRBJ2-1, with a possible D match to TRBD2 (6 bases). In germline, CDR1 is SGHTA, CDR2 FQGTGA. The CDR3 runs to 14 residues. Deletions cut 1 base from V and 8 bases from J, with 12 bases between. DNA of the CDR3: TGTGCCAGCAGCTTAAACGGGGGTGTCTATGAGCAGTTCTTC. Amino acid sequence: CASSLNGGVYEQFF.

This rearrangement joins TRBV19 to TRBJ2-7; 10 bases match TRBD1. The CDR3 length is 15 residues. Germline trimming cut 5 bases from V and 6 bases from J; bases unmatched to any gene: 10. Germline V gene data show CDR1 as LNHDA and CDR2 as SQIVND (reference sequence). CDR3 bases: TGTGCCAGTAGTTCGTCGACAGGGGGCTTTTCCGAGCAGTACTTC. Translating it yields CASSSSTGGFSEQYF.

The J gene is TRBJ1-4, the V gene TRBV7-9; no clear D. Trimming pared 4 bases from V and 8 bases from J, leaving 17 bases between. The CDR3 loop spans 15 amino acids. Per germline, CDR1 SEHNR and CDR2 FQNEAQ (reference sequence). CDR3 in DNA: TGTGCCAGCAGCTCCAGTCTGGGCAGTGGGGAAAAACTGTTTTTT. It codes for CASSSSLGSGEKLFF.

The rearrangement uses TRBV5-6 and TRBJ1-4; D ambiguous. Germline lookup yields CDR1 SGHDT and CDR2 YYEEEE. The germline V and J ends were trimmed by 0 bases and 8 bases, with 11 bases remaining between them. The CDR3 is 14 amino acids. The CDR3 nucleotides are TGTGCCAGCAGCTTGGGAAGGGCGGGAGAAAAACTGTTTTTT. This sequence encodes CASSLGRAGEKLFF.

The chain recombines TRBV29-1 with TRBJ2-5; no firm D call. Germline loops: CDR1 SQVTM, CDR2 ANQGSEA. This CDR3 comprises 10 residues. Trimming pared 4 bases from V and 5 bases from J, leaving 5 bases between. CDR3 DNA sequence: TGCAGCGTTGGACATGAGACCCAGTACTTC. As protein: CSVGHETQYF. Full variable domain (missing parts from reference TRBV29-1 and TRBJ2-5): SAVISQKPSRDICQRGTSLTIQCQVDSQVTMMFWYRQQPGQSLTLIATANQGSEATYESGFVIDKFPISRPNLTFSTLTVSNMSPEDSSIYLCSVGHETQYFGPGTRLLVL.

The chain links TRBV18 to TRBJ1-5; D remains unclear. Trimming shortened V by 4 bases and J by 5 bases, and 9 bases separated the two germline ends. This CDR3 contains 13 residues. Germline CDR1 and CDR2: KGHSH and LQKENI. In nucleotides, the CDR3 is TGTGCCAGCTCACGAGACTCCGATCAGCCCCAGCATTTT. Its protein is CASSRDSDQPQHF. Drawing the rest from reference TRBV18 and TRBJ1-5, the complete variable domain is NAGVMQNPRHLVRRRGQEARLRCSPMKGHSHVYWYRQLPEEGLKFMVYLQKENIIDESGMPKERFSAEFPKEGPSILRIQQVVRGDSAAYFCASSRDSDQPQHFGDGTRLSIL.

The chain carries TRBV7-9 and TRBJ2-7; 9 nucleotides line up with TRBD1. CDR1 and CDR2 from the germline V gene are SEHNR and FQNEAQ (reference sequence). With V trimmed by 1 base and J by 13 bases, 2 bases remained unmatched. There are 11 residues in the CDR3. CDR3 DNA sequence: TGTGCCAGCAGCTTAGGGGGACAGGGTTACTTC. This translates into CASSLGGQGYF. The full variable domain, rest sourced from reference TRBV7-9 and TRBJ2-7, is DTGVSQNPRHKITKRGQNVTFRCDPISEHNRLYWYRQTLGQGPEFLTYFQNEAQLEKSRLLSDRFSAERPKGSFSTLEIQRTEQGDSAMYLCASSLGGQGYFGPGTRLTVT.

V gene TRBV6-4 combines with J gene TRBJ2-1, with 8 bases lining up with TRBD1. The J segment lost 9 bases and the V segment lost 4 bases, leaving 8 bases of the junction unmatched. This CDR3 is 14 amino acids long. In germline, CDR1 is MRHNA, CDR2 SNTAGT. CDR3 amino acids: CASSAGGPPSEQFF. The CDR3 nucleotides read TGTGCCAGCAGTGCAGGGGGCCCCCCTAGTGAGCAGTTCTTC.

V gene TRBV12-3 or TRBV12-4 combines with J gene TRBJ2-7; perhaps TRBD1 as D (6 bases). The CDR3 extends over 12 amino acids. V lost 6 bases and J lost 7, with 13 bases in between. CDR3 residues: CASSQDSLEQYF. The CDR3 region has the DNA TGTGCCAGCAGCCAGGACAGCTTGGAGCAGTACTTC.

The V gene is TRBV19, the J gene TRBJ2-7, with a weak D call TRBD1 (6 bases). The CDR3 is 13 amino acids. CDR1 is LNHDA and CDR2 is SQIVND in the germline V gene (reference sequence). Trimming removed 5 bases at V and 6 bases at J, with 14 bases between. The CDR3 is CASSRLTGFEQYF. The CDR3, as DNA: TGTGCCAGTAGTCGACTCACAGGGTTCGAGCAGTACTTC.

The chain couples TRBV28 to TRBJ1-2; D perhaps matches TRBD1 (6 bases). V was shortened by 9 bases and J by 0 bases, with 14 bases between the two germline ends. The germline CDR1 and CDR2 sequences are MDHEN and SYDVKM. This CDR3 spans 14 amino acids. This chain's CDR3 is CASRVGGANYGYTF. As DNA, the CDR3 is TGTGCCAGTCGAGTAGGGGGAGCTAACTATGGCTACACCTTC.

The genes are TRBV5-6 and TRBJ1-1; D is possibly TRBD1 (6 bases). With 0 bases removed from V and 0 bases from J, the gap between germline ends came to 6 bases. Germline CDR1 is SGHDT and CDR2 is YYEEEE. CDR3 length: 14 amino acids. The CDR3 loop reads CASSLGDMNTEAFF. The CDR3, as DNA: TGTGCCAGCAGCTTGGGGGACATGAACACTGAAGCTTTCTTT.

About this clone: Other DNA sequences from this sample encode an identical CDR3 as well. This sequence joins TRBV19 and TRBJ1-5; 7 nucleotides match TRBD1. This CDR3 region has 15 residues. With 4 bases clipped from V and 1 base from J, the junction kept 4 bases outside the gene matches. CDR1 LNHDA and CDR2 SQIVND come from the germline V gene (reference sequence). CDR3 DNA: TGTGCCAGTAGTACCTTGGGACAGAGCAATCAGCCCCAGCATTTT. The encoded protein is CASSTLGQSNQPQHF.

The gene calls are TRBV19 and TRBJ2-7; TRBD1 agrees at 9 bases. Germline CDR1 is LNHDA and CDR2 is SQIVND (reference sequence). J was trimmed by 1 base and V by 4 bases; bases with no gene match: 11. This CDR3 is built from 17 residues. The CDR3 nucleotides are TGTGCCAGTAGTAGAAGAACTACCGGGACAGGGTCCTACGAGCAGTACTTC. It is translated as CASSRRTTGTGSYEQYF.

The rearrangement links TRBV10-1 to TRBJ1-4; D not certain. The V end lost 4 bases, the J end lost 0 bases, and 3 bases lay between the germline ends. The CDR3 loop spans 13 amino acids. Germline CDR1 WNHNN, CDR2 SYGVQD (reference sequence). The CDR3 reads CASSVSTNEKLFF. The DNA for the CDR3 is TGCGCCAGCAGTGTATCAACTAATGAAAAACTGTTTTTT.